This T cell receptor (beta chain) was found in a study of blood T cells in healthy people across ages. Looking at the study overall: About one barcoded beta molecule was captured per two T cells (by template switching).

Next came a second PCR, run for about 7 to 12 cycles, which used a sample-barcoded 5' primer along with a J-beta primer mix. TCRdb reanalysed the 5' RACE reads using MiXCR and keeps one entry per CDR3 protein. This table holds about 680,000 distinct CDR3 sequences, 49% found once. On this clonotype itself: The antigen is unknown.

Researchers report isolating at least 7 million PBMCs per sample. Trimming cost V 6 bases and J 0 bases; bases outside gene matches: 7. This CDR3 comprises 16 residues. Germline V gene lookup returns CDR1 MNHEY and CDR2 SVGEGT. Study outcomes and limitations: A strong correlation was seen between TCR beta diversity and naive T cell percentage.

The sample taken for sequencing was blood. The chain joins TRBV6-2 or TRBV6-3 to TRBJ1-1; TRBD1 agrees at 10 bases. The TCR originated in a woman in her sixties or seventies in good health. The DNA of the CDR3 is TGTGCCAGCAGACCTTACGGACAGGGGGTGAACACTGAAGCTTTCTTT. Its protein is CASRPYGQGVNTEAFF.